Below, 20 T cell receptor beta chains from the same sample are listed, as sequenced in a study of regulatory T cells in long-lasting Graves disease. In building TCR beta libraries, iRepertoire HTBI primers were used together with Arm-PCR of CDR3 regions. TCRdb reprocessed the multiplex PCR reads with MiXCR, giving one entry per CDR3 protein. The sample shows approximately 300,000 distinct CDR3 sequences, over 15% of them seen only once. Time point denoted: newly diagnosed GD, antithyroid drugs for less than 3 months. The TCR library used RNA extracted from PBMCs. Here the sequenced sample was peripheral blood mononuclear cells (PBMCs), taken at new diagnosis, from a patient treated with antithyroid drugs. The source is a female donor with Graves disease.

The chain employs TRBV30 and TRBJ1-2; D is ambiguous. V shed 2 bases and J shed 8 bases, with 9 bases lying between them. CDR1 and CDR2 (germline): GTSNPN, SVGIG (reference sequence). The CDR3 extends over 11 amino acids. The CDR3 reads CAWSWTGGYTF. Written as DNA, the CDR3 is TGTGCCTGGAGTTGGACCGGGGGCTACACCTTC.

This clonotype was recorded at least ten times. The rearrangement links TRBV28 to TRBJ1-5; D is uncertain. Trimming took 2 bases from V and 0 from J, leaving 8 bases between them. The germline CDR1 and CDR2 sequences are MDHEN and SYDVKM. The CDR3 runs 15 residues. The CDR3 nucleotides read TGTGCCAGCAGTTTAGTATTGGGTAGCAATCAGCCCCAGCATTTT. Its translation is CASSLVLGSNQPQHF.

A remark on this clonotype: The likely explanation is a read error, given a far larger clone one base away. The CDR3 protein is CASSDLGQGAGIGNSPLHF. For the CDR3, the DNA is TGTGCCAGCAGTGACCTGGGACAGGGGGCAGGGATCGGTAATTCACCCCTCCACTTT. V usage is TRBV2 and J usage is TRBJ1-6, with 12 nucleotides matching TRBD1. The CDR3 runs 19 residues. V shed 3 bases and J 6 bases; nucleotides not matched to a gene: 12. CDR1 and CDR2 from the germline V gene are SNHLY and FYNNEI.

On this clonotype: A much larger clone lies a single base off, so this may be a read error. The chain links TRBV4-2 to TRBJ2-7; 7 positions agree with TRBD2. The J segment lost 3 bases and the V segment lost 5 bases, leaving 10 bases of the junction unmatched. This CDR3 has 15 amino acids. CDR1 and CDR2 from the germline V gene are LGHNA and YNFKEQ. The CDR3 region is CASSELRDYRYEQYF. CDR3 bases: TGTGCCAGCAGCGAATTACGGGACTATCGCTACGAGCAGTACTTC.

This clonotype was seen many times. V and J are TRBV12-5 and TRBJ2-1; 8 bases line up with TRBD2. Germline CDR1 reads LGHNT; CDR2 reads FRNRAP. V lost 5 bases and J lost 9; bases outside the gene matches: 6. This CDR3 region has 13 residues. CDR3: CASGIRAGGEQFF. The CDR3 nucleotides read TGTGCTAGTGGTATACGTGCGGGAGGTGAGCAGTTCTTC.

This clonotype was observed at least ten times. The chain carries TRBV12-3 or TRBV12-4 and TRBJ2-1; D uncertain. The CDR3 runs to 12 residues. V lost 6 bases and J 15 bases, leaving 18 bases between the germline ends. Here the CDR3 DNA reads TGTGCCAGCAGAGGATCAGACACCTTGGGGTTCTTC. It yields the protein CASRGSDTLGFF.

Only a few counts were recorded for this clonotype. This sequence joins TRBV25-1 and TRBJ2-7; 7 bases map to TRBD1. After removal of 5 bases from V and 6 bases from J, the junction contained 7 bases not matched to a gene. This CDR3 is 13 amino acids long. CDR1 is MGHDK, CDR2 SYGVNS, per germline. The CDR3 protein is CASSSIGGSEQYF. The CDR3, as DNA: TGTGCCAGCAGTTCCATAGGGGGCTCCGAGCAGTACTTC.

This chain uses TRBV2 with TRBJ2-1; D not certain. The CDR3 loop spans 18 amino acids. Germline-derived CDR1 and CDR2 are SNHLY and FYNNEI. The V gene lost 4 bases and the J gene lost 3 bases, with 22 bases spanning the gap. DNA of the CDR3: TGTGCCAGCAGTGCAGTAGCCGTAACGCCCTCCCTCTACAATGAGCAGTTCTTC. Amino acids: CASSAVAVTPSLYNEQFF. Based on the CDR3 plus reference TRBV2 and TRBJ2-1, the full variable domain is EPEVTQTPSHQVTQMGQEVILRCVPISNHLYFYWYRQILGQKVEFLVSFYNNEISEKSEIFDDQFSVERPDGSNFTLKIRSTKLEDSAMYFCASSAVAVTPSLYNEQFFGPGTRLTVL.

This clonotype was counted a few times. The chain couples TRBV6-1 to TRBJ2-2, with 12 bases that match TRBD2. The CDR3 is made up of 15 amino acids. After removal of 6 bases from V and 7 bases from J, the junction contained 6 bases not matched to a gene. The germline gives CDR1 MNHNS, CDR2 SASEGT. CDR3 loop: CASRVTSGSGGELFF. The CDR3 bases are TGTGCCAGCAGGGTGACTAGCGGGAGCGGCGGGGAGCTGTTTTTT.

This clonotype was counted between two and nine times. This chain joins TRBV7-3 and TRBJ2-7; no reliable D call. The V gene lost 1 base and the J gene lost 0 bases, with 10 bases spanning the gap. The length of the CDR3 is 15 residues. From germline, CDR1 is SGHTA and CDR2 FQGTGA. As DNA, the CDR3 is TGTGCCAGCAGCTTAAGTGGCCGTAGCTCCTACGAGCAGTACTTC. This translates into CASSLSGRSSYEQYF. The entire variable domain, with the rest obtained from reference TRBV7-3 and TRBJ2-7, is as follows: GAGVSQTPSNKVTEKGKYVELRCDPISGHTALYWYRQSLGQGPEFLIYFQGTGAADDSGLPNDRFFAVRPEGSVSTLKIQRTERGDSAVYLCASSLSGRSSYEQYFGPGTRLTVT.

This clonotype was detected a few times. The CDR3 is CASSIDRTGELFF. The CDR3 DNA reads as TGTGCCAGTAGTATAGATCGCACCGGGGAGCTGTTTTTT. The chain uses TRBV19 and TRBJ2-2; D unclear. Germline CDR1 reads LNHDA; CDR2 reads SQIVND (reference sequence). With 0 bases removed from V and 4 bases from J, the gap between germline ends came to 3 bases. This CDR3 contains 13 residues. Together with reference TRBV19 and TRBJ2-2, the CDR3 gives the full variable domain: DGGITQSPKYLFRKEGQNVTLSCEQNLNHDAMYWYRQDPGQGLRLIYYSQIVNDFQKGDIAEGYSVSREKKESFPLTVTSAQKNPTAFYLCASSIDRTGELFFGEGSRLTVL.

A remark on this clonotype: This probably arose from a read error, given a far larger clone one base away. This chain uses TRBV11-2 with TRBJ2-3; D unresolved. The J call is uncertain, as TRBJ2-1 better fits the DNA end. CDR3 length equals 18 residues. Per the germline V gene, CDR1 is SGHAT and CDR2 is FQNNGV. Here the CDR3 DNA reads TGTGCCAGCAGCTTAGCCCCTGTGTTGGGCGGCGGCAAAGAGACCCAGTTCTTC. It encodes CASSLAPVLGGGKETQFF.

This clonotype was found many times. This chain uses TRBV6-5 with TRBJ2-7; D might be TRBD2 (5 bases). CDR1 is MNHEY and CDR2 is SVGAGI in the germline V gene. The CDR3 loop spans 15 amino acids. The V and J ends lost 1 base and 4 bases respectively, with 14 bases between them. The CDR3 region has the DNA TGTGCCAGCAGTTACTTACCGGCGGGTGTTTACGAGCAGTACTTC. It yields the protein CASSYLPAGVYEQYF.

This clonotype was found many times. This chain uses TRBV10-3 with TRBJ2-3; perhaps TRBD1 as D (6 bases). Germline-derived CDR1 and CDR2 are ENHRY and SYGVKD. This CDR3 has 13 amino acids. V was shortened by 0 bases and J by 6 bases, with 7 bases between the two germline ends. The CDR3 sequence: CAISESQGDTQYF. CDR3 in DNA: TGTGCCATCAGTGAGTCGCAGGGGGATACGCAGTATTTT.

This clonotype was detected many times. The chain couples TRBV19 to TRBJ2-1; TRBD2 aligns across 11 bases. Germline-derived CDR1 and CDR2 are LNHDA and SQIVND (reference sequence). The CDR3 runs to 15 residues. V shed 4 bases and J 7 bases; nucleotides not matched to a gene: 6. DNA for the CDR3: TGTGCCAGTAGTAATAGCGGGAGGGGGGGGAATGAGCAGTTCTTC. It is translated as CASSNSGRGGNEQFF.

V usage is TRBV9 and J usage is TRBJ1-1, with a tentative D call TRBD1 (6 bases). Between the trimmed V and J ends, which lost 3 bases and 4 bases, there was a span of 10 bases. Per the germline V gene, CDR1 is SGDLS and CDR2 is YYNGEE. The CDR3 consists of 13 residues. This CDR3 is CASSDRVSTEAFF. CDR3 coding DNA: TGTGCCAGCAGCGACAGGGTGAGCACTGAAGCTTTCTTT.

This clonotype has more than one count but fewer than ten. The CDR3 spells CSARDSGPLPGYTF. The CDR3 coding sequence is TGCAGTGCTAGAGATTCGGGTCCCCTCCCCGGCTACACCTTC. J is TRBJ1-2 and V is TRBV20-1; no firm D call. This CDR3 is 14 amino acids long. With 0 bases removed from V and 8 bases from J, the gap between germline ends came to 16 bases. Germline V gene sequence: CDR1 DFQATT, CDR2 SNEGSKA (reference sequence).

This clonotype was found many times. The rearrangement uses TRBV6-1 and TRBJ2-2; D gene uncertain. The V gene's germline CDR1 is MNHNS and CDR2 SASEGT. CDR3 length: 14 residues. Trimming took 7 bases from V and 0 from J, leaving 9 bases between them. The CDR3 DNA follows: TGTGCCAGCAATGGACGTTCGAACACCGGGGAGCTGTTTTTT. The encoded protein is CASNGRSNTGELFF.

This clonotype was seen at least ten times. The chain carries TRBV2 and TRBJ1-2; the match to TRBD1 covers 10 bases. This CDR3 is built from 14 residues. V lost 6 bases and J lost 8; bases outside the gene matches: 9. Per germline, CDR1 SNHLY and CDR2 FYNNEI. The chain's CDR3 is CASRRDRGLEGYTF. As DNA, the CDR3 is TGTGCCAGCAGGCGGGACAGGGGTTTAGAGGGCTACACCTTC. Filled out from reference TRBV2 and TRBJ1-2, the complete variable domain reads EPEVTQTPSHQVTQMGQEVILRCVPISNHLYFYWYRQILGQKVEFLVSFYNNEISEKSEIFDDQFSVERPDGSNFTLKIRSTKLEDSAMYFCASRRDRGLEGYTFGSGTRLTVV.

This clonotype came up a few times. The gene calls are TRBV5-5 and TRBJ2-7; D not resolved. Per the germline V gene, CDR1 is SGHKS and CDR2 is YYEKEE (reference sequence). Trimming pared 6 bases from V and 2 bases from J, leaving 12 bases between. The CDR3 consists of 13 residues. CDR3 DNA sequence: TGTGCCAGCACGTGGGATGTGCCCTACGAGCAGTACTTC. This encodes CASTWDVPYEQYF.